This TCR beta chain was documented in a study of OX40 agonist ivuxolimab in advanced cancers. Study-wide background: Three patients, one with hepatocellular carcinoma and two with cutaneous melanoma, responded partially.

Libraries were prepared by immunoSEQ multiplex PCR; TCRdb keeps only in-frame clonotypes and omits some of them. The sample contains 55,000 to 70,000 clones, under 90% of which appear only once. V lost 0 bases, J lost 5 bases, and 4 bases stayed unmatched. Looked up from germline, CDR1 is LGHNA and CDR2 is YNFKEQ. The CDR3 loop spans 15 amino acids. This clonotype originated in an adult with an advanced solid tumor such as melanoma, head and neck, liver or kidney cancer. The chain is built from TRBV4-2 and TRBJ2-7; TRBD1 aligns across 10 bases. The input for sequencing was CD4+ or CD8+ T cells sorted from blood, taken in a trial of the OX40 agonist ivuxolimab. The CDR3 DNA sequence: TGTGCCAGCAGCCAAGACCCCGGGACAGGGGACGAGCAGTACTTC. This translates into CASSQDPGTGDEQYF.